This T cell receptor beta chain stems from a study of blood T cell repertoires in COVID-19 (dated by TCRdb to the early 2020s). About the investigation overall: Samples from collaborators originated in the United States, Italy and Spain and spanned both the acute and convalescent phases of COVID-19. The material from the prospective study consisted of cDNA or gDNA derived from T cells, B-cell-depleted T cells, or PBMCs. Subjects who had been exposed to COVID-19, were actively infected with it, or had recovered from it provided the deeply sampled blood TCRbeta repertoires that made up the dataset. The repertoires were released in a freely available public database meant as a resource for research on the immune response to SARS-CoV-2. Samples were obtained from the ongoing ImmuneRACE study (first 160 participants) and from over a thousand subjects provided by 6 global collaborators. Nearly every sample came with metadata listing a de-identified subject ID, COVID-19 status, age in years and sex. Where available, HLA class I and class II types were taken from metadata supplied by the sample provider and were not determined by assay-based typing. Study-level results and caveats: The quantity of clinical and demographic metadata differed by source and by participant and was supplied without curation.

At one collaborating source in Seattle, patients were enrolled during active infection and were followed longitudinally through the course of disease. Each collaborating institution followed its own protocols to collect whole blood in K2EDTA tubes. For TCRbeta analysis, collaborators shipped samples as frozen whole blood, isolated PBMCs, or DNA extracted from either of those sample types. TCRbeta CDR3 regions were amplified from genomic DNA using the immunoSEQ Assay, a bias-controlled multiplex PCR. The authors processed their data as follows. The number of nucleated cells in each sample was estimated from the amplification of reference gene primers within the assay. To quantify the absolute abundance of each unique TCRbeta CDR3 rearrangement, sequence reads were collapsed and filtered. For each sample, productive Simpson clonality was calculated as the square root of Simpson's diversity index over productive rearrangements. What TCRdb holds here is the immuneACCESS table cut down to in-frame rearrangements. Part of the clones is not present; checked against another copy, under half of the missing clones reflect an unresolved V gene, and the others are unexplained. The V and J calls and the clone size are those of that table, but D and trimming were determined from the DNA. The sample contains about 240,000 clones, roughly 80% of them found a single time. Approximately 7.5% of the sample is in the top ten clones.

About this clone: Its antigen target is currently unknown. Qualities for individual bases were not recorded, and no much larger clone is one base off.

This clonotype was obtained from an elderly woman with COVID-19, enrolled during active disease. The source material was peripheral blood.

CDR3 reads: CASSLPRGSEAFF. The sequenced DNA is TGTGCCAGCAGCTTACCCAGGGGATCCGAAGCTTTCTTT. The rearranged chain carries TRBV5-6 and TRBJ1-1, with TRBD1 perhaps the D gene, on 6 matching bases. The CDR3 holds 13 amino acids from the cysteine to the phenylalanine. The only DNA kept is the CDR3, 39 bases in frame from the first base. Sequences SGHDT (CDR1) and YYEEEE (CDR2) are obtained from the germline V gene. At the junction V is shortened by 2 bases and J by 8 bases, with 13 bases in between.